This T cell receptor beta chain was retrieved from a study of T cells after yellow fever vaccination. This clonotype was detected only a few times. The study made its TCR cDNA through 5'RACE template switching. That step introduced a universal primer site along with UMIs. TCRdb redid the calling of the 5' RACE reads with MiXCR, one entry per CDR3 protein. The data show about 52,000 distinct CDR3 sequences, with about 6.3% seen just once and 20% to 25% held by the top ten. CDR1 is LGHNA, CDR2 YSLEER, per germline. The V gene end was trimmed by 9 bases and the J gene end by 9 bases; junction bases not matched to a gene: 6. This CDR3 region has 13 residues.

This TCR derives from a man aged 18 to 35 who received the YFV17D yellow fever vaccine. The specimen was CD8+ T cells not binding an NS4B(214-222) dextramer, sorted from PBMCs, collected approximately 40 days after the first yellow fever vaccination. V gene TRBV4-3 combines with J gene TRBJ2-1; 12 bases match TRBD1. CDR3 DNA: TGCGCCAGTTCCGGGACAGGGGGCCGTGAGCAGTTCTTC. As protein: CASSGTGGREQFF.